These 10 T cell receptor beta chains were sequenced from one sample in a study of T cell responses to AZD1222 COVID-19 vaccine. TCRdb keeps only in-frame clones here, not all; method: immunoSEQ multiplex PCR. The profile shows over 85,000 clones, over 85% of them singletons. This specimen was peripheral blood, taken 28 days after the second AZD1222 dose. Receptors originate from an adult who received the AZD1222 COVID-19 vaccine.

This clone has a single count. V gene TRBV5-1 combines with J gene TRBJ2-6; 8 bases are shared with TRBD1. This CDR3 contains 17 residues. Trimming took 2 bases from V and 0 from J; bases not matched to a gene: 4. Germline CDR1 SGHRS, CDR2 YFSETQ. CDR3: CASSLATGASGANVLTF. Written as DNA, the CDR3 is TGCGCCAGCAGCTTAGCGACAGGGGCCTCTGGGGCCAACGTCCTGACTTTC.

The chain has TRBV5-4 and TRBJ1-2; unclear D gene. The CDR3 loop spans 15 amino acids. The germline V and J ends were trimmed by 2 bases and 0 bases, with 11 bases remaining between them. In germline, CDR1 is SGHNT, CDR2 YYREEE (reference sequence). CDR3 sequence (DNA): TGTGCCAGCAGCTTCATTCAATGGTCTAACTATGGCTACACCTTC. Its translation: CASSFIQWSNYGYTF.

J is TRBJ2-1 and V is TRBV11-3; the match to TRBD2 covers 14 bases. This CDR3 contains 17 residues. The germline gives CDR1 SGHNT, CDR2 YENEEA. Losses at the gene ends were 4 bases for V and 6 bases for J; bases not matched to a gene: 8. The CDR3 is CASSSSLGLAGANEQFF. CDR3 nucleotides: TGTGCCAGCAGCTCATCCCTGGGACTAGCGGGGGCCAATGAGCAGTTCTTC.

The chain couples TRBV3-1 (or the pseudogene TRBV3-2) to TRBJ2-1; D is uncertain. The V end lost 4 bases, the J end lost 0 bases, and 13 bases lay between the germline ends. This CDR3 spans 16 amino acids. Germline loops: CDR1 LGHDT, CDR2 YNNKEL (reference sequence). The DNA of the CDR3 is TGTGCCAGCAGCCCCTACCAGGTACCCTCCTACAATGAGCAGTTCTTC. Translating gives CASSPYQVPSYNEQFF.

This rearrangement joins TRBV5-1 to TRBJ2-3; either TRBD1 or TRBD2 may supply D (5 bases each). Trimming shortened V by 4 bases and J by 0 bases, and 12 bases separated the two germline ends. The germline V gene has CDR1 SGHRS and CDR2 YFSETQ. This CDR3 is 15 amino acids long. CDR3 protein: CASSGDGFSTDTQYF. CDR3 coding DNA: TGCGCCAGCAGCGGGGACGGTTTTAGCACAGATACGCAGTATTTT.

About this clone: The junction and the germline gene differ at one end; a read error may be behind it. The CDR3 DNA sequence: TGTGCTAGCAGCTGGGACAGGCAAGAGACCCAGTACTTC. This codes for CASSWDRQETQYF. The chain employs TRBV7-7 and TRBJ2-5; 8 bases match TRBD1. Germline loops: CDR1 SSHAT, CDR2 FNYEAQ (reference sequence). The CDR3 has 13 residues. Based on the CDR3 plus reference TRBV7-7 and TRBJ2-5, the full variable domain is GAGVSQSPRYKVTKRGQDVTLRCDPISSHATLYWYQQALGQGPEFLTYFNYEAQPDKSGLPSDRFSAERPEGSISTLTIQRTEQRDSAMYRCASSWDRQETQYFGPGTRLLVL.

This sequence joins TRBV20-1 and TRBJ2-5, with D unresolved. The V gene lost 6 bases and the J gene lost 3 bases, with 8 bases spanning the gap. There are 11 residues in the CDR3. Germline V gives CDR1 DFQATT, CDR2 SNEGSKA (reference sequence). CDR3 region: CSAPLEETQYF. The CDR3 DNA sequence: TGCAGTGCGCCCCTCGAAGAGACCCAGTACTTC.

This clone was observed a handful of times. The CDR3 protein is CASSSDRAYEQYF. CDR3 sequence (DNA): TGTGCCAGCAGTTCAGACAGGGCCTACGAGCAGTACTTC. The rearrangement links TRBV12-3 or TRBV12-4 to TRBJ2-7; TRBD1 matches 7 bases. V dropped 4 bases and J dropped 2; count of bases not matched to a gene: 2. CDR3 length equals 13 residues.

J is TRBJ1-2 and V is TRBV28, with 7 bases lining up with TRBD1. CDR1 and CDR2 (germline): MDHEN, SYDVKM. This CDR3 has 13 amino acids. V was clipped by 4 bases and J by 3 bases; unmatched bases: 2. The DNA for the CDR3 is TGTGCCAGCAGTTCCGACAGGGACTATGGCTACACCTTC. This codes for CASSSDRDYGYTF.

The V gene is TRBV7-2, the J gene TRBJ2-1, with D tentatively TRBD2 (5 bases). Germline V gene data show CDR1 as SGHTA and CDR2 as FQGNSA. The CDR3 contains 14 residues. Trimming stripped 2 bases from V and 7 bases from J, with 12 bases between. In DNA, the CDR3 is TGTGCCAGCAGCTTAATGCGAACTAGTAATGAGCAGTTCTTC. Protein sequence: CASSLMRTSNEQFF.